The 14 T cell receptor beta chains below come from one sample, sequenced in a study of T cell repertoires in cytomegalovirus infection. These receptors have no identified antigens. TCRdb itself ran the reads through MiXCR, one entry per CDR3 protein. The sample comprises some 940,000 distinct CDR3 sequences, about 33% of which are singletons, and around an eighth rests with the top ten. The specimen was cultured CD8+ T cells from PBMCs, collected from culture after CMV antigen stimulation. Receptors originate from a human donor in good health (CMV status not recorded). Some clones in this sample may be carry-over from other donors' samples.

This clonotype was seen more than once but under ten times. The chain links TRBV7-8 to TRBJ1-6; the match to TRBD1 covers 9 bases. This CDR3 has 18 amino acids. V shed 4 bases, J shed 6 bases, and the junction held 13 bases outside the gene matches. Germline V gene data show CDR1 as SGHVS and CDR2 as FQNEAQ. In DNA, the CDR3 is TGTGCCAGCAGCTCCCCTCCGGTTGAGGACAGGGGTAATTCACCCCTCCACTTT. It encodes CASSSPPVEDRGNSPLHF. The full variable domain, in which reference TRBV7-8 and TRBJ1-6 provide the parts outside the CDR3, is GAGVSQSPRYKVAKRGQDVALRCDPISGHVSLFWYQQALGQGPEFLTYFQNEAQLDKSGLPSDRFFAERPEGSVSTLKIQRTQQEDSAVYLCASSSPPVEDRGNSPLHFGNGTRLTVT.

Only a few counts were recorded for this clonotype. The chain joins TRBV12-3 or TRBV12-4 to TRBJ1-2; the match to TRBD1 covers 10 bases. CDR3 length: 14 residues. Trimming at V came to 6 bases and at J to 5 bases, leaving 6 bases not matched to a gene. Here the CDR3 DNA reads TGTGCCAGCAGCACCGGGACAGGGGTTTATGGCTACACCTTC. This encodes CASSTGTGVYGYTF.

This clonotype has more than one count but fewer than ten. The rearrangement links TRBV19 to TRBJ2-1, with D possibly being TRBD1 (6 bases). Trimming cost V 1 base and J 7 bases, with 8 bases left between them. The CDR3 runs to 13 residues. The V gene's germline CDR1 is LNHDA and CDR2 SQIVND (reference sequence). CDR3 in amino acids: CASSIVRGNEQFF. CDR3 nucleotide sequence: TGTGCCAGTAGTATAGTAAGGGGGAATGAGCAGTTCTTC.

In this sample, this clonotype turned up a few times. The chain combines TRBV28 with TRBJ1-2; perhaps TRBD1 as D (6 bases). Trimming pared 6 bases from V and 5 bases from J, leaving 22 bases between. CDR1 and CDR2 from the germline V gene are MDHEN and SYDVKM. The CDR3 covers 16 residues. The CDR3 here is CASRGIQGKGRYGYTF. The DNA for the CDR3 is TGTGCCAGCAGGGGGATACAGGGAAAAGGGCGTTATGGCTACACCTTC.

The chain combines TRBV6-1 with TRBJ1-4, with 7 bases matching TRBD1. Germline V gene lookup returns CDR1 MNHNS and CDR2 SASEGT. There are 16 residues in the CDR3. Trimming cost V 6 bases and J 0 bases; bases outside gene matches: 7. Written as DNA, the CDR3 is TGTGCCAGCAGGAGTACAGGGGACGCAACTAATGAAAAACTGTTTTTT. It encodes CASRSTGDATNEKLFF.

The chain employs TRBV7-2 and TRBJ2-3; 10 bases align to TRBD1. The CDR3 totals 18 residues. Germline-derived CDR1 and CDR2 are SGHTA and FQGNSA. Trimming removed 1 base from V and 2 bases from J; junction bases left unmatched: 9. CDR3 amino acids: CASSLVFSGTGVTDTQYF. CDR3 in DNA: TGTGCCAGCAGCTTAGTGTTCTCCGGGACAGGGGTCACAGATACGCAGTATTTT.

Concerning this clonotype itself: A single base separates this from a much larger clone, so it may be a read error. The DNA for the CDR3 is TGTGTCAGCAGCTTAGGGACGGGGTCTACCTACGAGCAGTACTTC. It codes for CVSSLGTGSTYEQYF. The rearrangement uses TRBV7-9 and TRBJ2-7; D may correspond to TRBD1 or TRBD2 (5 bases each). CDR1 and CDR2 from the germline V gene are SEHNR and FQNEAQ (reference sequence). The CDR3 is 15 residues long.

J is TRBJ1-5 and V is TRBV6-1; tentative D call: TRBD1 (6 bases). The germline V and J ends were trimmed by 3 bases and 7 bases, with 10 bases remaining between them. The CDR3 is 13 residues long. Germline CDR1 reads MNHNS; CDR2 reads SASEGT. Here the CDR3 reads CASSDEGGQPQHF. In DNA form, the CDR3 reads TGTGCCAGCAGTGATGAAGGGGGACAGCCCCAGCATTTT.

Note on this clonotype: A read error may produce the germline difference seen at one junction end. CDR3 in DNA: TGTGCCAGCAGTTTTTTAGGCACTCCCGCCCAGGACTTC. This sequence encodes CASSFLGTPAQDF. The chain joins TRBV28 to TRBJ2-1, with no clear D. The germline V gene encodes CDR1 MDHEN and CDR2 SYDVKM. The CDR3 loop spans 13 amino acids.

The chain recombines TRBV25-1 with TRBJ1-5; D call uncertain. V was pared by 2 bases and J by 0 bases, with 8 bases between. This CDR3 has 15 amino acids. Per the germline V gene, CDR1 is MGHDK and CDR2 is SYGVNS. CDR3 nucleotide sequence: TGTGCCAGCAGTGAAGGAAGAAATAGCAATCAGCCCCAGCATTTT. Its translation is CASSEGRNSNQPQHF.

Written as DNA, the CDR3 is TGTGCCAGCTCACTAACATGGACAGGACCTAATCCCTACGAGCAGTACTTC. This encodes CASSLTWTGPNPYEQYF. The chain couples TRBV18 to TRBJ2-7; TRBD1 aligns across 7 bases. CDR3 length equals 17 residues. V gave up 4 bases and J gave up 2 bases; unmatched junction bases: 14. Germline values: CDR1 KGHSH, CDR2 LQKENI.

This clonotype was seen repeatedly, ten times or more. The V call is TRBV27, the J call TRBJ1-4; maybe TRBD1 (5 bases). Germline V CDR1 and CDR2: MNHEY, SMNVEV (reference sequence). The CDR3 length is 14 residues. V gave up 3 bases and J gave up 3 bases, with 8 bases separating them. CDR3 protein: CASSFGGSNEKLFF. The CDR3 coding sequence is TGTGCCAGCAGTTTCGGGGGTTCTAATGAAAAACTGTTTTTT.

This chain joins TRBV5-1 and TRBJ2-5; no clear D gene. V lost 0 bases to trimming and J lost 2 bases, with 11 bases between them. The CDR3 consists of 15 residues. CDR1 SGHRS and CDR2 YFSETQ come from the germline V gene. Written as DNA, the CDR3 is TGCGCCAGCAGCTTGGAAATCTTGCCGCAAGAGACCCAGTACTTC. Translating it yields CASSLEILPQETQYF.

Only a few counts were recorded for this clonotype. This sequence joins TRBV25-1 and TRBJ1-1, with a tentative D call TRBD1 (5 bases). This CDR3 has 12 amino acids. The V end lost 10 bases, the J end lost 8 bases, and 17 bases lay between the germline ends. Germline V gene sequence: CDR1 MGHDK, CDR2 SYGVNS. DNA of the CDR3: TGTGCCACTCAAACCGGGGGGACGGAAGCTTTCTTT. Its protein is CATQTGGTEAFF.